Shown below are 22 T cell receptor beta chains from a single sample sequenced in a study of T cells in Graves' hyperthyroidism and ophthalmopathy. RNA transcripts gave rise to amplified TCR beta CDR3 regions. Initially, a first-round RT-PCR of the TCR CDR3 employed the HTBI primer set. TCRdb used MiXCR to reprocess the multiplex PCR reads, holding one entry per CDR3 protein. The sample holds about 740,000 distinct CDR3 sequences, about 15% seen once. The sample comprised blood. The receptors come from a woman aged 18-30 years with Graves' hyperthyroidism.

The chain uses TRBV6-1 and TRBJ2-7, with a tentative D call TRBD2 (6 bases). Germline V CDR1 and CDR2: MNHNS, SASEGT. The length of the CDR3 is 15 residues. V gave up 6 bases and J gave up 2 bases, with 17 bases separating them. CDR3 coding DNA: TGTGCCAGCAGCCGGGAAGTGGGGGGAGCCTACGAGCAGTACTTC. Its translation: CASSREVGGAYEQYF.

As concerns this clonotype: One end of the junction is discordant with germline, which a read error may explain. Here the CDR3 reads CAGSVQGRHGNTIYF. The CDR3 coding sequence is TGTGCCGGCAGCGTCCAGGGGCGGCATGGAAACACCATATATTTT. This chain connects TRBV7-2 to TRBJ1-3; tentatively, D is TRBD1 (6 bases). The CDR3 is made up of 15 amino acids. In germline, CDR1 is SGHTA, CDR2 FQGNSA. The full variable domain, with the rest looked up from reference TRBV7-2 and TRBJ1-3, is GAGVSQSPSNKVTEKGKDVELRCDPISGHTALYWYRQSLGQGLEFLIYFQGNSAPDKSGLPSDRFSAERTGGSVSTLTIQRTQQEDSAVYLCAGSVQGRHGNTIYFGEGSWLTVV.

This clonotype was found a few times. V gene TRBV7-9 combines with J gene TRBJ2-3, with 9 bases lining up with TRBD1. Germline V gene sequence: CDR1 SEHNR, CDR2 FQNEAQ (reference sequence). Unmatched junction bases numbered 7, after V lost 5 bases and J lost 4 bases. The CDR3 runs 15 residues. CDR3 DNA sequence: TGTGCCAGCAGCCCCCGGGACAGGGAGGCAGATACGCAGTATTTT. As protein: CASSPRDREADTQYF.

Regarding this clonotype: A read error may produce the germline difference seen at one junction end. The chain links TRBV7-9 to TRBJ1-1; TRBD1 might be the D (5 bases). The CDR3 covers 15 residues. Germline CDR1 and CDR2: SEHNR and FQNEAQ (reference sequence). The CDR3 region is CTSSPGAGFESEAFF. The CDR3 nucleotides read TGTACCAGCAGCCCAGGCGCAGGGTTTGAATCTGAAGCTTTCTTT. Drawing the rest from reference TRBV7-9 and TRBJ1-1, the complete variable domain is DTGVSQNPRHKITKRGQNVTFRCDPISEHNRLYWYRQTLGQGPEFLTYFQNEAQLEKSRLLSDRFSAERPKGSFSTLEIQRTEQGDSAMYLCTSSPGAGFESEAFFGQGTRLTVV.

The rearrangement uses TRBV20-1 and TRBJ2-1; possibly TRBD1 or TRBD2 for D (5 bases each). The CDR3 sequence is 11 residues long. The germline CDR1 and CDR2 sequences are DFQATT and SNEGSKA (reference sequence). Trimming shortened V by 4 bases and J by 9 bases, and 10 bases separated the two germline ends. The chain's CDR3 is CSATARGEQFF. In DNA, the CDR3 is TGCAGTGCTACAGCGAGGGGTGAGCAGTTCTTC.

This clonotype was seen ten or more times. V is TRBV24-1 and J is TRBJ2-5; TRBD2 matches at 7 bases. The germline V gene has CDR1 KGHDR and CDR2 SFDVKD. The CDR3 runs 15 residues. V was clipped by 1 base and J by 0 bases; unmatched bases: 1. For the CDR3, the DNA is TGTGCCACCAGTGATTTTGCGGGAGACCAAGAGACCCAGTACTTC. The encoded protein is CATSDFAGDQETQYF.

This clonotype occurred a few times. The chain is built from TRBV10-3 and TRBJ2-3; possible D gene TRBD2, 6 bases. Germline assignment: CDR1 ENHRY and CDR2 SYGVKD. The CDR3 spans 14 residues. With 6 bases removed from V and 2 bases from J, the gap between germline ends came to 12 bases. Here the CDR3 reads CAIRVGRDTDTQYF. The CDR3, as DNA: TGTGCCATCAGGGTGGGGCGGGACACAGATACGCAGTATTTT.

There are many counts of this clonotype. This chain uses TRBV5-6 with TRBJ2-5; D is undetermined. The germline V gene has CDR1 SGHDT and CDR2 YYEEEE. V lost 2 bases and J lost 1, with 9 bases in between. The CDR3 runs 14 residues. CDR3 loop: CASSLSAVQETQYF. As DNA, the CDR3 is TGTGCCAGCAGCTTATCGGCGGTCCAAGAGACCCAGTACTTC.

This clonotype has just a few counts. The V and J genes are TRBV12-3 or TRBV12-4 and TRBJ1-2; no reliable D call. V was shortened by 8 bases and J by 8 bases, with 21 bases between the two germline ends. The CDR3 runs 14 residues. The DNA of the CDR3 is TGTGCCAGCTCGCCGGGCGGAGGAAGGGTCGGCTACACCTTC. Its translation is CASSPGGGRVGYTF.

This clonotype was detected ten times or more. The chain has TRBV20-1 and TRBJ2-7; D unclear. The CDR3 has 13 amino acids. Germline-derived CDR1 and CDR2 are DFQATT and SNEGSKA (reference sequence). Trimming left V 3 bases short and J 0 bases short, with 9 bases between. Here the CDR3 reads CSASGGSSYEQYF. DNA of the CDR3: TGCAGTGCTAGTGGTGGAAGCTCCTACGAGCAGTACTTC.

This clonotype was seen ten or more times. The chain links TRBV6-1 to TRBJ2-1, with 11 nucleotides matching TRBD2. V trimming: 6 bases; J trimming: 8 bases; junction bases outside the gene matches: 12. This CDR3 has 16 residues. Germline-derived CDR1 and CDR2 are MNHNS and SASEGT. CDR3 amino acids: CASSTSIAGGPHEQFF. In DNA, the CDR3 is TGTGCCAGCAGCACCTCGATAGCGGGAGGGCCCCATGAGCAGTTCTTC.

This clonotype has a handful of counts. V is TRBV6-2 or TRBV6-3 and J is TRBJ1-2; no definite D call. The CDR3 length is 14 residues. Deletions cut 5 bases from V and 4 bases from J, with 14 bases between. The germline CDR1 and CDR2 sequences are MNHEY and SVGEGT. The CDR3 coding sequence is TGTGCCAGCAGTCCCTGGAGTCAGACCTATGGCTACACCTTC. Translating gives CASSPWSQTYGYTF.

The chain uses TRBV20-1 and TRBJ2-6; 10 positions match TRBD1. This CDR3 is 16 amino acids long. V lost 6 bases to trimming and J lost 1 base; unmatched junction nucleotides: 6. Germline-derived CDR1 and CDR2 are DFQATT and SNEGSKA (reference sequence). In DNA form, the CDR3 reads TGCAGTGCCTCCCGGACAGGGGGGTCTGGGGCCAACGTCCTGACTTTC. Amino acids: CSASRTGGSGANVLTF.

This clonotype was found a few times. The CDR3: CATSDLPEGGGAQFF. CDR3 coding DNA: TGTGCCACCAGTGATTTGCCTGAAGGAGGGGGCGCGCAGTTCTTC. The V call is TRBV24-1, the J call TRBJ2-1, with a possible D match to TRBD1 (7 bases). The CDR3 runs 15 residues. Germline assignment: CDR1 KGHDR and CDR2 SFDVKD. V lost 0 bases, J lost 12 bases, and 17 bases lay in between.

This clonotype showed up just a few times. The chain couples TRBV20-1 to TRBJ2-7, with 8 positions matching TRBD2. The germline V gene encodes CDR1 DFQATT and CDR2 SNEGSKA (reference sequence). The CDR3 totals 14 residues. Trimming at V came to 0 bases and at J to 3 bases, leaving 4 bases not matched to a gene. CDR3 protein: CSAREATSGYEQYF. The DNA of the CDR3 is TGCAGTGCTAGAGAAGCAACTAGCGGCTACGAGCAGTACTTC.

This clonotype was seen many times. The chain links TRBV20-1 to TRBJ1-2, with D uncertain. The CDR3 length is 13 residues. V dropped 1 base and J dropped 8 bases, with 14 bases sitting between them. Per germline, CDR1 DFQATT and CDR2 SNEGSKA (reference sequence). CDR3 sequence: CSARVPGGVGYTF. The CDR3 coding sequence is TGCAGTGCTAGAGTACCGGGCGGAGTGGGCTACACCTTC.

V gene TRBV7-9 combines with J gene TRBJ2-4, with 8 bases fitting TRBD2. Germline CDR1 and CDR2: SEHNR and FQNEAQ (reference sequence). CDR3 size: 16 residues. Trimming at V came to 5 bases and at J to 6 bases, leaving 12 bases not matched to a gene. The CDR3 loop reads CASSHLSGLVGNIQYF. CDR3 sequence (DNA): TGTGCCAGCAGCCATTTGTCGGGACTAGTGGGAAACATTCAGTACTTC.

This clonotype was recorded at least ten times. Written as DNA, the CDR3 is TGTGCCTGGAGTGTGTCCGAGCGGGAGACCGGGGAGCTGTTTTTT. Its translation: CAWSVSERETGELFF. The chain is built from TRBV30 and TRBJ2-2; 8 bases align to TRBD2. This CDR3 is built from 15 residues. The V segment lost 0 bases and the J segment 5 bases; nucleotides outside the gene matches: 5. Germline values: CDR1 GTSNPN, CDR2 SVGIG (reference sequence).

This clonotype occurred a few times. This chain uses TRBV29-1 with TRBJ1-1, with TRBD1 matching over 7 bases. Germline CDR1 reads SQVTM; CDR2 reads ANQGSEA. V shed 4 bases, J shed 6 bases, and the junction held 11 bases outside the gene matches. There are 14 residues in the CDR3. The CDR3, as DNA: TGCAGCGTTGGGGGGAGGGGGCTGATAGCTGAAGCTTTCTTT. It yields the protein CSVGGRGLIAEAFF.

V and J are TRBV29-1 and TRBJ2-1; 11 positions match TRBD1. CDR3 length equals 16 residues. The junction had 10 bases not matched to a gene; V was cut back by 1 base and J by 8 bases. The V gene's germline CDR1 is SQVTM and CDR2 ANQGSEA. The CDR3 spells CSVEAPGQGGIDEQFF. CDR3 nucleotide sequence: TGCAGCGTTGAAGCTCCGGGACAGGGGGGTATCGATGAGCAGTTCTTC.

This clonotype was seen repeatedly, ten times or more. CDR3 region: CASSLVGTGDANEQFF. CDR3 nucleotide sequence: TGTGCCAGCTCACTAGTCGGGACAGGGGATGCCAATGAGCAGTTCTTC. The chain couples TRBV18 to TRBJ2-1; 10 bases fit TRBD1. The CDR3 loop spans 16 amino acids. Germline V gives CDR1 KGHSH, CDR2 LQKENI. V trimming: 4 bases; J trimming: 6 bases; junction bases outside the gene matches: 9.

In this sample, this clonotype turned up many times. The chain links TRBV6-1 to TRBJ2-7; the D gene is possibly TRBD2 (5 bases). With 0 bases removed from V and 3 bases from J, the gap between germline ends came to 18 bases. Germline CDR1 and CDR2: MNHNS and SASEGT. The CDR3 contains 17 residues. This CDR3 is CASSEARPGKAFYEQYF. The CDR3 nucleotides read TGTGCCAGCAGTGAAGCGCGGCCGGGGAAGGCATTCTACGAGCAGTACTTC.